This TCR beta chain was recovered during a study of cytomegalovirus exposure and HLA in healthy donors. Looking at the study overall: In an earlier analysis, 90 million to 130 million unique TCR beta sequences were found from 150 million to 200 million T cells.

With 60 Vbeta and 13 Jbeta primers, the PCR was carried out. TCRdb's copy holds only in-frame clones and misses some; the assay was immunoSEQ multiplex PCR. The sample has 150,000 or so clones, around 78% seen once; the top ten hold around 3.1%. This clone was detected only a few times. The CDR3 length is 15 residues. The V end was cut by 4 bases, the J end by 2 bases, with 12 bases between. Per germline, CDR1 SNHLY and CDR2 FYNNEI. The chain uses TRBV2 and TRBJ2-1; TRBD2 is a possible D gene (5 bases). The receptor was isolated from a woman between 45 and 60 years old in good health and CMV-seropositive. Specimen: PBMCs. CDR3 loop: CASSVGPGTYNEQFF. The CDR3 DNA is TGTGCCAGCAGTGTAGGGCCGGGGACCTACAATGAGCAGTTCTTC.